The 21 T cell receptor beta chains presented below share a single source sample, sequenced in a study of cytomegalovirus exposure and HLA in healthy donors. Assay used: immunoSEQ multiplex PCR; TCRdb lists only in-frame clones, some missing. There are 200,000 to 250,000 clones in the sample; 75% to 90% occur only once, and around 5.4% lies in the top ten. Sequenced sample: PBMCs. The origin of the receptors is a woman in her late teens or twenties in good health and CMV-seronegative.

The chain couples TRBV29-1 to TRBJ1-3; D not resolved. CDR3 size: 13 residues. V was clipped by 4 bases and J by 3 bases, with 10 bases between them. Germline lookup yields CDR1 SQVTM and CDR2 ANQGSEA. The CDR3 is CSVVFTGGNTIYF. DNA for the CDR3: TGCAGCGTTGTGTTTACGGGTGGAAACACCATATATTTT. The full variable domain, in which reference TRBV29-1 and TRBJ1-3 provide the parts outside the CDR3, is SAVISQKPSRDICQRGTSLTIQCQVDSQVTMMFWYRQQPGQSLTLIATANQGSEATYESGFVIDKFPISRPNLTFSTLTVSNMSPEDSSIYLCSVVFTGGNTIYFGEGSWLTVV.

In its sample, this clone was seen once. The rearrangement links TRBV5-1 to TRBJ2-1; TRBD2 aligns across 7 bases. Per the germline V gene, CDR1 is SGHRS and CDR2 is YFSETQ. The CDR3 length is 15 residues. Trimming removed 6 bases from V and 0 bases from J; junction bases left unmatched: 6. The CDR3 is CASKKLADSYNEQFF. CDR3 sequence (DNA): TGCGCCAGCAAAAAGCTAGCGGACTCCTACAATGAGCAGTTCTTC.

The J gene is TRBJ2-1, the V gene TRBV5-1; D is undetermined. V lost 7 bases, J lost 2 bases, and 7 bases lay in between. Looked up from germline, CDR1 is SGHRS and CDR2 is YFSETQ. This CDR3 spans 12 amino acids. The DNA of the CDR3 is TGCGCCAGCGGGCCAACCTACAATGAGCAGTTCTTC. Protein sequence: CASGPTYNEQFF.

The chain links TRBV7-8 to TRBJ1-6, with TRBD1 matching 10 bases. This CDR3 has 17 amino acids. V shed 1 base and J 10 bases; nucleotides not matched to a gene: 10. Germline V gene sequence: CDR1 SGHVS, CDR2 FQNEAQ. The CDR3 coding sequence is TGTGCCAGCAGCTTAGGTAGACAGGGGGCGCGGGGATCACCCCTCCACTTT. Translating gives CASSLGRQGARGSPLHF.

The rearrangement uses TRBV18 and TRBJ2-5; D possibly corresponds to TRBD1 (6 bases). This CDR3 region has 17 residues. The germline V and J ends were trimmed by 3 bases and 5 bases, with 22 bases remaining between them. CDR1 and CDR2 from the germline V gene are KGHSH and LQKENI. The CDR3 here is CASSPNPQGLGVETQYF. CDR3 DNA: TGTGCCAGCTCACCGAACCCCCAGGGGCTTGGGGTGGAGACCCAGTACTTC.

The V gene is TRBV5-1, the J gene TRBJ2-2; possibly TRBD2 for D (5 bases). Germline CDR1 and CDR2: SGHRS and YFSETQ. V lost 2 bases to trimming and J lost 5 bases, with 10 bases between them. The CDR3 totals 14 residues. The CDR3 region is CASSFSEETGELFF. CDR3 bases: TGCGCCAGCAGCTTCTCGGAGGAGACCGGGGAGCTGTTTTTT.

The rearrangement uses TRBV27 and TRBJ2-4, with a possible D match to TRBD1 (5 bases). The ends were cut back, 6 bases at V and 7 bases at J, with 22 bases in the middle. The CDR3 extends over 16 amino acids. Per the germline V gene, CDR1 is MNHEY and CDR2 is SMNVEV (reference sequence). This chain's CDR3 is CASRSISRALGNIQYF. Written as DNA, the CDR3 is TGTGCCAGCAGATCTATTTCCAGGGCGCTGGGGAACATTCAGTACTTC.

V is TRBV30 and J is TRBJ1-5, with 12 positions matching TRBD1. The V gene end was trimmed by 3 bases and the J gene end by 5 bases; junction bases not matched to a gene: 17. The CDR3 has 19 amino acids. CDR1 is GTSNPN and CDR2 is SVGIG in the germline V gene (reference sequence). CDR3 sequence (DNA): TGTGCCTGGAGCCGGGGGGGACAGGGGGCCACTAGGGCGTATCAGCCCCAGCATTTT. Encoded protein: CAWSRGGQGATRAYQPQHF.

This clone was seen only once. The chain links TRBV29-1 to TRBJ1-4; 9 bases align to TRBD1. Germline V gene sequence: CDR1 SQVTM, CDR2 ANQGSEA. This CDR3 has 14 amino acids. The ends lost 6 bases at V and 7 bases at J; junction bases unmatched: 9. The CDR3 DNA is TGCAGCGTCCTCCCCGGGACAGGGATTGAAAAACTGTTTTTT. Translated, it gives CSVLPGTGIEKLFF.

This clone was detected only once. The chain's CDR3 is CASSAPRDRGDYEQYF. DNA for the CDR3: TGTGCCAGCAGCGCCCCCCGGGACAGGGGGGACTACGAGCAGTACTTC. The rearrangement links TRBV9 to TRBJ2-7; 11 bases align to TRBD1. The CDR3 consists of 16 residues. CDR1 and CDR2 (germline): SGDLS, YYNGEE. Trimming removed 3 bases from V and 3 bases from J; junction bases left unmatched: 8.

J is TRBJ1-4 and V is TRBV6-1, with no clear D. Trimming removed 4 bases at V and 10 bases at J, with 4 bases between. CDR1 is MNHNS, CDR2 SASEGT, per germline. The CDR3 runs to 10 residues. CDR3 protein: CASSAGKLFF. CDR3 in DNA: TGTGCCAGCAGTGCCGGAAAACTGTTTTTT.

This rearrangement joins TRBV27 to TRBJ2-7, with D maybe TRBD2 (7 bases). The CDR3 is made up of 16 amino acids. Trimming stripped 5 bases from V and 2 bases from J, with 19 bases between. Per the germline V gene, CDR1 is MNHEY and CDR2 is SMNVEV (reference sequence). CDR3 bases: TGTGCCAGCAGTCTTCGGATGGGCGGGGGCGCCTACGAGCAGTACTTC. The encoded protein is CASSLRMGGGAYEQYF.

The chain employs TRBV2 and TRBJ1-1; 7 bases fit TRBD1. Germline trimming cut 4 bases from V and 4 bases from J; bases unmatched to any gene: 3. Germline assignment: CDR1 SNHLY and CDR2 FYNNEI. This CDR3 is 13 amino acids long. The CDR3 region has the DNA TGTGCCAGCAGTGTTAGGGGGCCCACTGAAGCTTTCTTT. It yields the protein CASSVRGPTEAFF.

The CDR3 sequence is CASSLGRQGGGELFF. CDR3 nucleotides: TGCGCCAGCAGCTTGGGTCGACAAGGCGGCGGGGAGCTGTTTTTT. The gene calls are TRBV5-1 and TRBJ2-2; D unclear. Trimming took 0 bases from V and 7 from J, leaving 13 bases between them. Looked up from germline, CDR1 is SGHRS and CDR2 is YFSETQ. The CDR3 is 15 amino acids.

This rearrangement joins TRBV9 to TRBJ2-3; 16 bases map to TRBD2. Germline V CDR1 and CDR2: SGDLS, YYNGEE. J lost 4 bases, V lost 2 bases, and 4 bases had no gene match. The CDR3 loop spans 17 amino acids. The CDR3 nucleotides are TGTGCCAGCAGCGTGGGACTAGCGGGAGGGCCTGCAGATACGCAGTATTTT. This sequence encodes CASSVGLAGGPADTQYF.

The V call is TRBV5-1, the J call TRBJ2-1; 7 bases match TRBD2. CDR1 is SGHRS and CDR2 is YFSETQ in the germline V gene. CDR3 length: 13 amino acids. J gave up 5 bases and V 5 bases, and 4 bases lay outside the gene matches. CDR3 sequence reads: CASRAGVNNEQFF. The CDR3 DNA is TGCGCCAGCAGGGCGGGAGTAAACAATGAGCAGTTCTTC.

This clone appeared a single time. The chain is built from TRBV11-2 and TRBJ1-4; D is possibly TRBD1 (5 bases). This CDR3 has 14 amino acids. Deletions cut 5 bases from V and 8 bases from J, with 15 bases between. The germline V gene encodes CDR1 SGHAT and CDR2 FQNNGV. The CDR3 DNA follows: TGTGCCAGCAGCCTAGCCGGGGGACGCGAAAAACTGTTTTTT. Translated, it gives CASSLAGGREKLFF.

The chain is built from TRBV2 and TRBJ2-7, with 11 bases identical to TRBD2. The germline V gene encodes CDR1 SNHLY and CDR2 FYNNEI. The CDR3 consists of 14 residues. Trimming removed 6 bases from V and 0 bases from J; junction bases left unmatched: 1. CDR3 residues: CASRGLADSYEQYF. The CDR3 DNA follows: TGTGCCAGCAGGGGACTAGCGGACTCCTACGAGCAGTACTTC.

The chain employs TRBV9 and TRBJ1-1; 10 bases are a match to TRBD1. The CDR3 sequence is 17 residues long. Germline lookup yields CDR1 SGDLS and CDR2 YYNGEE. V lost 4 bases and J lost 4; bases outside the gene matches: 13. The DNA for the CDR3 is TGTGCCAGCAGCAACCCGGACAGGGGGGCGCTAAGCACTGAAGCTTTCTTT. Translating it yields CASSNPDRGALSTEAFF.

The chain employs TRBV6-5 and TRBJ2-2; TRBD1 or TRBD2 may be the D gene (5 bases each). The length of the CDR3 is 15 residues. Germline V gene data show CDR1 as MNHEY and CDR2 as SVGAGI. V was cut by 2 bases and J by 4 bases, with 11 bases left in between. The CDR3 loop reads CASSYGGPRTGELFF. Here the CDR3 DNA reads TGTGCCAGCAGTTACGGGGGACCCCGCACCGGGGAGCTGTTTTTT.

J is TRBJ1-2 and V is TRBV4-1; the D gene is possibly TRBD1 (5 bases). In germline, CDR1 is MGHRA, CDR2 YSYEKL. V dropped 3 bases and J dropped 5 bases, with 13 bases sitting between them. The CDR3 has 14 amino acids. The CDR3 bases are TGCGCCAGCAGCCAGGCTACAGGCGGGTATGGCTACACCTTC. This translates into CASSQATGGYGYTF.